This TCR beta chain was retrieved from a study of PD-1 blockade in classical Hodgkin lymphoma. The CDR3 spans 15 residues. Germline CDR1 MNHNS, CDR2 SASEGT. The junction had 7 bases not matched to a gene; V was cut back by 6 bases and J by 2 bases. Libraries were prepared by immunoSEQ multiplex PCR; TCRdb keeps only in-frame clonotypes and omits some of them. The sample lists approximately 20,000 clones; more than 75% were seen once. This clone was detected a few times. Regarding time point: cycle 4 day 1 (C4D1), after more than five weeks of nivolumab. Following autologous stem cell transplantation, relapse occurred in every patient, and exposure to brentuximab vedotin varied.

This rearrangement joins TRBV6-1 to TRBJ2-3; 8 bases are a match to TRBD1. Here the sequenced sample was peripheral blood mononuclear cells (PBMCs), taken before the fourth cycle of nivolumab. The receptor comes from a human donor with classical Hodgkin lymphoma. For the CDR3, the DNA is TGTGCCAGCAGAGGACAGGGCGGGGTCACAGATACGCAGTATTTT. As protein: CASRGQGGVTDTQYF.